Listed below are T cell receptor beta chains from one sample, sequenced in a study of T-cell memory formation after mild COVID-19. One entry per CDR3 protein results from TCRdb running MiXCR on the 5' RACE reads. The data contain under 60,000 distinct CDR3 sequences, over 9% of them singletons. The sample was PBMCs or a T cell subset sorted from them (not recorded which). Receptor source: an adult woman who had mild COVID-19 (a few samples of this study predate the infection). Cell type and time point are not known. Both conserved end residues are part of each CDR3. D genes are given only for firm matches. Size tells how often a clone was seen (once, few, many) or the class of an expanded clone, and some rows leave it out.

many,.,TRBJ2-4,TRBV12-3/TRBV12-4,CASSSDLAKNIQYF,TGTGCCAGCAGTTCCGACCTAGCCAAAAACATTCAGTACTTC
.,.,TRBJ1-1,TRBV5-1,CASSFGGTTEAFF,TGCGCCAGCAGCTTCGGGGGAACCACTGAAGCTTTCTTT
few,.,TRBJ1-5,TRBV5-4,CASSLWGELSQPQHF,TGTGCCAGCAGCTTGTGGGGCGAACTCAGCCAGCCCCAGCATTTT
.,TRBD2,TRBJ2-3,TRBV20-1,CSARASWTSGSTDTQYF,TGCAGTGCTAGGGCCTCGTGGACTAGCGGGAGCACAGATACGCAGTATTTT
many,.,TRBJ1-1,TRBV5-1,CASSLDGQLAFF,TGCGCCAGCAGCTTGGATGGACAGCTAGCTTTCTTT
.,.,TRBJ1-1,TRBV13,CASSPGGGLLRGSLMNTEAFF,TGTGCCAGCAGCCCGGGGGGAGGGCTCCTAAGGGGCAGCCTTATGAACACTGAAGCTTTCTTT
few,TRBD1,TRBJ2-3,TRBV6-1,CASTEGARATQYF,TGTGCCAGCACCGAGGGGGCGAGGGCCACGCAGTATTTT
few,TRBD1,TRBJ1-1,TRBV5-4,CASNPDRARNTEAFF,TGTGCCAGCAACCCGGACAGGGCTAGGAACACTGAAGCTTTCTTT
many,TRBD1,TRBJ1-1,TRBV4-1,CASSSLGDRVMNTEAFF,TGCGCCAGCAGCTCCCTAGGGGACAGGGTAATGAACACTGAAGCTTTCTTT
.,.,TRBJ2-1,TRBV7-2,CASSLLADSYNEQFF,TGTGCCAGCAGCTTATTAGCCGACTCCTACAATGAGCAGTTCTTC
.,.,TRBJ2-6,TRBV11-2,CASSLEWGYSGANVLTF,TGTGCCAGCAGCCTGGAGTGGGGCTACTCTGGGGCCAACGTCCTGACTTTC
few,TRBD2,TRBJ2-7,TRBV6-2/TRBV6-3,CASSYSGGRSFEQYF,TGTGCCAGCAGTTACTCGGGCGGGAGATCTTTTGAGCAGTACTTC
many,.,TRBJ2-7,TRBV20-1,CSARRDSLYYEQYF,TGCAGTGCTAGGAGGGACTCACTATACTACGAGCAGTACTTC
.,.,TRBJ1-2,TRBV7-2,CASSLAGGGLRIF,TGTGCCAGCAGCTTAGCCGGAGGGGGGCTCCGTATCTTC
.,.,TRBJ1-2,TRBV5-1,CASSLAEEGYTF,TGCGCCAGCAGCTTGGCTGAGGAGGGCTACACCTTC
.,.,TRBJ1-6,TRBV4-2,CASQGPALSSYNSPLHF,TGTGCCAGCCAGGGTCCCGCACTGAGCTCCTATAATTCACCCCTCCACTTT
few,.,TRBJ2-1,TRBV6-4,CASGDSHNEQFF,TGTGCCAGCGGGGACTCGCACAATGAGCAGTTCTTC
.,TRBD2,TRBJ2-7,TRBV5-1,CASSYGLAPAYEQYF,TGCGCCAGCAGCTATGGACTAGCTCCGGCCTACGAGCAGTACTTC
many,.,TRBJ2-3,TRBV7-3,CASSRWVSGADTQYF,TGTGCCAGCAGCCGATGGGTCTCGGGCGCAGATACGCAGTATTTT
few,TRBD2,TRBJ2-5,TRBV12-3/TRBV12-4,CASSLSSGGSGTQYF,TGTGCCAGCAGTTTGTCTAGCGGGGGGTCGGGGACCCAGTACTTC
many,TRBD2,TRBJ2-1,TRBV7-6,CASSPIAGGGDEQFF,TGTGCCAGCAGCCCGATAGCGGGCGGGGGGGATGAGCAGTTCTTC
few,TRBD1,TRBJ2-6,TRBV27,CASSLSGTGVSGANVLTF,TGTGCCAGCAGTTTATCCGGGACAGGGGTATCTGGGGCCAACGTCCTGACTTTC
.,.,TRBJ2-2,TRBV5-1,CASSSIWGDTGELFF,TGCGCCAGCAGCTCAATCTGGGGGGACACCGGGGAGCTGTTTTTT
.,TRBD2,TRBJ2-5,TRBV10-3,CAISGLERGSETQYF,TGTGCCATCAGTGGTTTAGAGCGGGGGTCAGAGACCCAGTACTTC
many,TRBD1,TRBJ1-2,TRBV6-5,CATQKTGRNYGYTF,TGTGCCACTCAGAAGACAGGGCGGAATTATGGCTACACCTTC
many,TRBD1,TRBJ2-7,TRBV5-1,CASSYRQGPYEQYF,TGCGCCAGCAGCTACCGACAGGGGCCCTACGAGCAGTACTTC
few,.,TRBJ2-1,TRBV24-1,CATSDFNTDGQFF,TGTGCCACCAGTGATTTCAACACGGATGGACAGTTCTTC
few,.,TRBJ2-3,TRBV5-5,CASSLGPNTDTQYF,TGTGCCAGCAGCTTGGGGCCGAACACAGATACGCAGTATTTT
few,.,TRBJ1-1,TRBV5-1,CASPPYSEAFF,TGCGCCAGCCCTCCTTACAGTGAAGCTTTCTTT
.,.,TRBJ1-5,TRBV9,CASSVAWEGQPQHF,TGTGCCAGCAGCGTAGCTTGGGAGGGCCAGCCCCAGCATTTT
many,TRBD2,TRBJ2-7,TRBV29-1,CSVGRGGPAGYEQYF,TGCAGCGTTGGGCGGGGGGGGCCGGCCGGCTACGAGCAGTACTTC
many,.,TRBJ2-5,TRBV5-6,CASSLGSVETQYF,TGTGCCAGCAGCTTGGGAAGCGTAGAGACCCAGTACTTC
.,TRBD1,TRBJ1-5,TRBV20-1,CSAAREQGYQPQHF,TGCAGTGCCGCCCGGGAACAGGGGTATCAGCCCCAGCATTTT
many,.,TRBJ1-4,TRBV7-8,CASSSPGLTNEKLFF,TGTGCCAGCAGTTCACCGGGGCTTACTAATGAAAAACTGTTTTTT
.,TRBD2,TRBJ2-3,TRBV4-1,CASSQPALAGGRNRSDTQYF,TGCGCCAGCAGCCAACCCGCACTAGCGGGAGGGCGTAACAGGTCTGATACGCAGTATTTT
.,TRBD2,TRBJ2-1,TRBV7-9,CASSALSGTSPNEQFF,TGTGCCAGCAGCGCGCTCTCGGGGACTAGCCCGAATGAGCAGTTCTTC
few,TRBD1,TRBJ1-1,TRBV10-3,CAIRPGQGVNTEAFF,TGTGCCATCAGACCGGGACAGGGGGTGAACACTGAAGCTTTCTTT
few,.,TRBJ2-7,TRBV4-2,CASSQVSGTYLAEQYF,TGTGCCAGCAGCCAGGTCTCCGGCACCTACCTAGCCGAGCAGTACTTC
.,.,TRBJ2-2,TRBV6-5,CASRLVSSTGELFF,TGTGCCAGCCGTCTAGTGAGTAGCACCGGGGAGCTGTTTTTT
few,TRBD2,TRBJ2-7,TRBV5-1,CASSLWREGEQYF,TGCGCCAGCAGCTTGTGGCGGGAGGGCGAGCAGTACTTC
few,TRBD2,TRBJ2-1,TRBV4-2,CASSQGTGGNEQFF,TGTGCCAGCAGCCAGGGGACGGGGGGGAATGAGCAGTTCTTC
few,TRBD1,TRBJ1-5,TRBV6-1,CASGRGQGGPQPQHF,TGTGCCAGCGGGCGGGGCCAGGGGGGTCCTCAGCCCCAGCATTTT
.,.,TRBJ1-1,TRBV6-2/TRBV6-3,CASSYPYTEAFF,TGTGCCAGCAGTTACCCCTACACTGAAGCTTTCTTT
many,TRBD1,TRBJ1-2,TRBV20-1,CSASPRDSTFYGYTF,TGCAGTGCTAGTCCGCGGGACAGCACCTTCTATGGCTACACCTTC
few,TRBD2,TRBJ2-5,TRBV5-1,CASTNSGTIQETQYF,TGCGCCAGCACTAATAGCGGGACGATCCAAGAGACCCAGTACTTC
many,TRBD1,TRBJ1-1,TRBV7-9,CASSLPTDRATEAFF,TGTGCCAGCAGCTTACCGACGGACAGGGCCACTGAAGCTTTCTTT
few,.,TRBJ2-2,TRBV5-4,CASRPGLGSTGELFF,TGTGCCAGCAGACCAGGCCTAGGTTCCACCGGGGAGCTGTTTTTT
many,.,TRBJ2-3,TRBV20-1,CSALQGGRTDTQYF,TGCAGTGCCCTACAAGGCGGGCGCACAGATACGCAGTATTTT
.,.,TRBJ2-1,TRBV7-6,CASSLATGASYNEQFF,TGTGCCAGCAGCTTAGCTACGGGGGCCTCCTACAATGAGCAGTTCTTC
few,.,TRBJ2-2,TRBV5-5,CASSLEGVDTGELFF,TGTGCCAGCAGCTTGGAGGGAGTGGACACCGGGGAGCTGTTTTTT
.,TRBD1,TRBJ1-2,TRBV12-3/TRBV12-4,CASRSLTGVNYGYTF,TGTGCCAGCAGGTCGTTGACAGGGGTTAACTATGGCTACACCTTC
many,TRBD2,TRBJ2-1,TRBV11-2,CASSIGTSYNEQFF,TGTGCCAGCAGCATTGGGACTAGCTACAATGAGCAGTTCTTC